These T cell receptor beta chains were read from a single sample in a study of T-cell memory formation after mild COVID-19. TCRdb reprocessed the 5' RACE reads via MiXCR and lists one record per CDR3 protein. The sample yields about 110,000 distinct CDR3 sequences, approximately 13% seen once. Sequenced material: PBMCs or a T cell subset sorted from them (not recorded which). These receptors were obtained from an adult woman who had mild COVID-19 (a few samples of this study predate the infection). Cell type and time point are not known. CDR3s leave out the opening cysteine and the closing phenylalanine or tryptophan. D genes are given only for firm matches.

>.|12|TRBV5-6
ASSYQSGSSEQF
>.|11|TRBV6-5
ASSPPFTDTQY
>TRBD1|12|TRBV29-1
SVGPTGVNYGYT
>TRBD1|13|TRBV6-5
ASSFQGAPVAEAF
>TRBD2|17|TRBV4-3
ASSLQGRLAGGPGNEQF
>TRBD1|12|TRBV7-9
ASSLGTGLDGYT
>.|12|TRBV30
AWSHLDLWYGYT
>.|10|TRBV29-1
SVGTQEGGYT
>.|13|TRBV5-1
ASSLELGHTGELF
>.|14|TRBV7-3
ASSITPLQGTGELF
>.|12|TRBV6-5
ASSRERGPETQY
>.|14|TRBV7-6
ASSLDGSLSYNEQF
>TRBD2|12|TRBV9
ASSVGAGGAEQY
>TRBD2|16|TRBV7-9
ASSPAGGVAGSYNEQF
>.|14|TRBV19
ASSIYVTGDPYEQY
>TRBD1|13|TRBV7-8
ASSLGWTGSYEQY
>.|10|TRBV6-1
ASSEVVDEQF
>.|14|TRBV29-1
SVRGWREEARETQY
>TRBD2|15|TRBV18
ASSPRRLAGGEDTQY
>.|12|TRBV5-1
ASSFRAVTGELF
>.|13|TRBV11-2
ASSLGHLGTDTQY
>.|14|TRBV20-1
SARDLSSGLRNEQF
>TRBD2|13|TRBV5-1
ASSLSAGGLNEQF
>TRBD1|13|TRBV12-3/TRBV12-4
ASKPGQGDTDTQY
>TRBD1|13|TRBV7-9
ASPDGTGGVDTQY
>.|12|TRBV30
AWSQGSGANVLT
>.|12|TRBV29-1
SVESGGDTDTQY
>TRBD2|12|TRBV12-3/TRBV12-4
ASSFGRGGFTQY
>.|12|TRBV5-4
ASSSGRADSPLH
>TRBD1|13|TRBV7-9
ASRVRDRYTDTQY
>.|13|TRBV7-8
ASSLGTLGTGELF
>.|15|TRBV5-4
ASSLGGVGLLSYEQY
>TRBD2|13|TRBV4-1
ASSVRLAGHNEQF
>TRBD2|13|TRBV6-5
ASSYLGGSTDTQY
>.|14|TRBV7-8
ASSLGRDIRAGELF
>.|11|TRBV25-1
ASSEDYQETQY
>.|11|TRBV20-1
SARRRLNTEAF
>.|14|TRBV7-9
ASSLLGVGLEETQY
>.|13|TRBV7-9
ASSLVGLSYNEQF
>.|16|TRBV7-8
ASSPLHPGPILADTQY
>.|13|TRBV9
ASSEGGSSTDTQY
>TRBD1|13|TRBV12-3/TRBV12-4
ASREQGMFAGELF
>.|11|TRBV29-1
SVEDPISYEQY
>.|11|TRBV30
AWSPGTLYEQY
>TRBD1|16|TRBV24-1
ATSDLPRTGRSYNEQF
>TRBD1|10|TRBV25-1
ASGQGGTEAF
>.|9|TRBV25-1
ASSEVSEEY
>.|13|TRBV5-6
ASSLVGFRNYGYT
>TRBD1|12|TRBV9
ASSASGTGTEQY
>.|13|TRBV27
ASSFGRASNNEQF